This T cell receptor (beta chain) stems from a study of cytomegalovirus exposure and HLA in healthy donors (dated by TCRdb to the late 2010s). Regarding the study in general: An earlier analysis of some 600 of the donors reported about 260 Gb of sequence data and around 110 million unique TCR beta sequences obtained from about 179 million T cells. Among roughly 400 genotyped donors of the cohort, an average of approximately 220,000 unique TCR beta nucleotide sequences was sequenced per donor, of which about 18% were non-productive. An earlier analysis of some 500 of the donors used high-throughput TCR beta sequencing to judge whether each TCR beta V gene segment behaved as functional or pseudogenic. About five DR-DQ haplotypes were handled as single units for association and clustering, since linkage in the cohort was strong. A later analysis re-examined previously published TCR beta repertoires from 610 or so donors and added high-resolution HLA genotyping to investigate patterns of TCR occurrence. Genome-wide SNP genotypes for about three fifths of the roughly 670 donors were used in a later genetic analysis, which treated that subset as a discovery cohort. High-throughput TCR immunosequencing, statistical association of individual TCRs with disease status, and machine learning were combined to predict cytomegalovirus infection status. Alongside the repertoire data, information on donor age, sex, ethnicity and CMV serostatus was compiled. The aim of the study was to test whether cataloging public T cell receptors could identify signatures of past pathogen exposure. Along with the roughly 700-subject first cohort, a separate validation cohort of over 90 different subjects was used. All discovery cohort repertoires had been generated using a single sequencing platform. An early release covering more than 500 HLA-typed donors comprised roughly 300 gigabases of sequencing data and 65 million to 100 million unique TCR sequences. The study profiled the T cell repertoires of 500 to 800 subjects by immunosequencing and related them to cytomegalovirus serostatus. In the later analysis, no new phenotypic data were used to find candidate immune exposures; instead, reliance was placed on TCR beta sequences and their occurrence across donors. Typing coverage differed by locus: A, B, C, DRB1 and DQB1 were typed in about 629-640 donors, DQA1 in about 510, DPA1 in over 600, and DPB1 in approximately 450. Both class I and class II loci were covered by HLA typing, at four-digit resolution. Of the 350 to 450 genotyped donors, approximately 83% fell in the genetic ancestry cluster associated with self-reported Caucasian donors. Broad study findings and their caveats: Specific HLA alleles were associated with 16,951 TCR beta sequences at a false discovery rate of 0.05 in a later analysis. In a later genetic analysis, a missense DCLRE1C variant was associated with V-gene and J-gene trimming of TCR beta chains, and the association was replicated in an independent cohort. According to a later analysis, parvovirus B19, influenza, CMV and Epstein-Barr virus appeared linked to several top co-occurrence clusters. The authors suggested that the approach could potentially be extended to other disease states and immunological phenotypes. In an earlier analysis of 587 of the donors, most TCR beta V segments appeared in productive rearrangements about 87% or about 30% of the time, broadly matching IMGT annotations. Linkage disequilibrium might explain the correlated functional status among segregating V segments, but an unknown experimental factor could not be ruled out. Because the 87-base-pair reads could not distinguish some IMGT-functional V segments, including TRBV6-2 and TRBV6-3, those segments were excluded. In a later analysis, the rate of TCR association differed among HLA loci, with DRB1 alleles having the most associated TCRs and HLA-C alleles having the fewest. The study gave a list of over 150 TCR beta chains associated with cytomegalovirus. Strong co-occurrence of HLA alleles, especially DR and DQ, made assigning TCR associations to individual alleles difficult. Cytomegalovirus status was reported to be diagnosed by the classifier with high specificity and sensitivity in both the original and validation cohorts. In a later analysis, most CMV-associated TCR beta chains were found to appear HLA-restricted, with HLA associations seemingly driven largely by CMV exposure. Across donors, most TCR sequences were observed very rarely, whereas some public TCRs were present in many individuals. Only TCR beta chains were sequenced in this cohort, and the absence of alpha or paired-chain data limited detectable features. In a later genetic analysis, fewer N-insertions in productive TCRs were reported among donors in an Asian-associated ancestry cluster than the approximately 670-donor mean. A group of highly shared sequence variants was considered likely to be a technical artifact of the sequencing pipeline. A further reported finding was that TCR beta sequences accurately predicted the HLA-A and HLA-B alleles for most subjects in the first cohort. Immune exposure information for the cohort was limited to CMV serostatus. The earlier analysis of 450 to 700 of the donors excluded roughly 17 rarely observed V segments, including chromosome 9 orphons, because counts were too low. Compared with equally common non-associated chains, HLA-associated TCR beta chains in a later analysis were more clonally expanded and had lower generation probabilities. In vitro tests confirmed that three of the cytomegalovirus-associated TCR beta chains recognize cytomegalovirus antigens. Roughly uniform sequencing depth across donors was assumed in presence/absence analyses, although this assumption may not hold. HLA typing was unavailable for some donors at each locus, so association tests used only the typed subset.

Turning to this clone: The antigen this receptor binds is unknown. No much larger clonotype is one base removed from it; base qualities were not supplied.

From cysteine to phenylalanine, the CDR3 is 18 amino acids long. CDR3 DNA only is kept here, 54 bases in frame from base 1. After removal of 6 bases from V and 0 bases from J, the junction retains 13 bases not matched to a gene. CDR1 is given as MGHDK and CDR2 as SYGVNS, both from the germline V gene. The cohort consisted of 650 to 850 healthy bone marrow donors. Cohort members were all nominally healthy when sampled, although unrecorded immune exposures were likely present. The donor was CMV seronegative and belonged to the group of 380 or so seronegative cohort members. A peripheral blood sample was provided by each donor, and peripheral blood mononuclear cells were used for TCR beta sequencing. The Qiagen DNeasy Blood Extraction Kit was used to extract genomic DNA from the blood cell samples. Library construction relied on the immunoSEQ multiplex PCR assay. For the multiplex PCR, a mixture combining 60 forward primers for TCR Vbeta segments and 13 reverse primers for TCR Jbeta segments was used. A multiplex PCR assay on genomic DNA amplified the CDR3 region of rearranged TCR beta genes. Amplified TCR beta libraries were sequenced as 87-base-pair reads on the Illumina HiSeq System. The authors' analysis ran thus. Across the 600 to 700 repertoires, a later analysis counted tens of millions of unique TCR beta chains, 9.5 million to 13 million of which were shared by at least two donors. Raw reads were error-corrected and collapsed into unique sequences by a nearest-neighbor algorithm in which closely related sequences were merged to remove PCR and sequencing errors. CDR3 sequences were aligned to IMGT reference sequences to assign V, D and J gene segments. For a sequence to be retained, at least a six-nucleotide match to both a V gene segment and a J gene segment was required. A rearrangement was called productive if the CDR3 had no stop codons and remained in frame with V and J, and every other rearrangement was called non-productive. CDR3 was defined by IMGT convention, running from the second conserved V-encoded cysteine to the conserved J-encoded phenylalanine. In an earlier analysis of 587 of the donors, sequences lacking an unambiguous match to a single V gene segment were excluded. An earlier analysis of about 590 of the donors classified V segments as functional when productive rearrangements were above 56.7% and as segregating when the standard deviation between donors was above 5%. To diagnose cytomegalovirus status from the catalog of TCR beta chain sequences, a statistical classification framework was built. A later analysis assigned V and J genes by comparing TCR nucleotide sequences with IMGT/GENE-DB human TR gene sequences. A later analysis assigned CDR3 sequences and most-parsimonious VDJ recombination scenarios with the TCRdist pipeline. In a later analysis, each TCR beta chain was defined by its CDR3 amino acid sequence together with its V-gene family, and reads lacking a unique V-gene family were excluded. To address suspected cross-contamination and a sequencing artifact, a later analysis removed some 620 highly shared, low-generation-probability nucleotide sequences. A later analysis calculated a clonal expansion index for each public chain from normalized within-repertoire ranks of inferred template counts. In a later analysis, generation probabilities were computed with a VDJ recombination model fitted to out-of-frame rearrangements, and the resulting probabilities were checked against IGoR. Hypergeometric tests were used in a later analysis to score TCR-TCR, TCR-HLA and TCR-CMV co-occurrence, with a repertoire-size bias correction applied to the TCR pairs. A later analysis estimated false discovery rates by permuting HLA or CMV assignments 20 times. In a later analysis, co-occurring TCRs were grouped using DBSCAN, with TCRdist sequence similarity added in when clustering inside HLA-allele-positive subsets. For co-occurrence clustering, repertoires with fewer than 30,000 or more than 120,000 public chains were excluded, along with a handful of repertoires with anomalous nucleotide sharing. What TCRdb holds here is the immuneACCESS table cut down to in-frame rearrangements. Part of the clones is not present; checked against another copy, under half of the missing clones reflect an unresolved V gene, and the others are unexplained. The V and J calls and clone size were taken over from that table, and D and trimming were inferred from the DNA. The sample table records around 130,000 clones; approximately 82% of these occur just once. The top ten clones comprise roughly 2.5% of the sample.

Sequenced input: PBMCs. The clonotype comes from a boy aged 2-9 years in good health and CMV-seronegative. The chain is assembled from TRBV25-1 and TRBJ2-4, and 8 bases in between align with TRBD2. The bases are TGTGCCAGCAGCACAACTAGCGGAAAGCCTTTAGCCAAAAACATTCAGTACTTC. Translated, this is CASSTTSGKPLAKNIQYF. The CDR3 plus the reference TRBV25-1 and TRBJ2-4 genes for the other parts give the full variable domain: EADIYQTPRYLVIGTGKKITLECSQTMGHDKMYWYQQDPGMELHLIHYSYGVNSTEKGDLSSESTVSRIRTEHFPLTLESARPSHTSQYLCASSTTSGKPLAKNIQYFGAGTRLSVL.